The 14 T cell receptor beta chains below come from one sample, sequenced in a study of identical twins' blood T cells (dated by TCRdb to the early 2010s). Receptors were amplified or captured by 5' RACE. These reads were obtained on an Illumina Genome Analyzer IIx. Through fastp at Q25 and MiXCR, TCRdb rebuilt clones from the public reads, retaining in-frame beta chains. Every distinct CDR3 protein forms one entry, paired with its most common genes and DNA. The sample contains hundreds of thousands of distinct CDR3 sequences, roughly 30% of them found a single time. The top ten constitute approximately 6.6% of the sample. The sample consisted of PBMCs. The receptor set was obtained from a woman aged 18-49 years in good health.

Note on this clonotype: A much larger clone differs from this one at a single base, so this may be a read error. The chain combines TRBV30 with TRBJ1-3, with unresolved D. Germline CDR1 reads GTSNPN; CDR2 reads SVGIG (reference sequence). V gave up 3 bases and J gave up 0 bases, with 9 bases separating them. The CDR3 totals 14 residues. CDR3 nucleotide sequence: TGTGCCTGGAGGGGGAGAACCTCTGGAAACACCATATATTTT. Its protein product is CAWRGRTSGNTIYF.

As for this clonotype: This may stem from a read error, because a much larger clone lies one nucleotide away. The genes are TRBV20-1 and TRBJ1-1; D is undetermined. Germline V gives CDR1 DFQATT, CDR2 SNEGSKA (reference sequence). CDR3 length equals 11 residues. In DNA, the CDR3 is TGCAGTTCTAGTGCTAACACTGAAGCTTTCTTT. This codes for CSSSANTEAFF.

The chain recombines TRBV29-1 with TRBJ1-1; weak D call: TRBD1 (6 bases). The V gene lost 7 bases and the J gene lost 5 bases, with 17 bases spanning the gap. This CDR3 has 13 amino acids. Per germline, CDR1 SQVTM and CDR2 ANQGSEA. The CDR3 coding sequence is TGCAGCGCCGAAGACAGGTTCCTGACTGAAGCTTTCTTT. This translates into CSAEDRFLTEAFF.

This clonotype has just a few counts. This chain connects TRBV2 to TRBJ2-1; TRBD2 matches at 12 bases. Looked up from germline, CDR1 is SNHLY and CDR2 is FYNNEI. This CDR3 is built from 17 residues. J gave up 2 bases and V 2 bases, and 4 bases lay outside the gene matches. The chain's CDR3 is CASSELAGGRPYNEQFF. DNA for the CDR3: TGTGCCAGCAGTGAACTAGCGGGGGGGCGACCCTACAATGAGCAGTTCTTC.

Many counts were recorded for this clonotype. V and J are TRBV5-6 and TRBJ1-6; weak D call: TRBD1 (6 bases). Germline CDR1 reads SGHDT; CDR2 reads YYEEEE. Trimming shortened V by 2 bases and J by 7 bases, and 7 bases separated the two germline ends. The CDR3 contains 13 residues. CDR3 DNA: TGTGCCAGCAGCTTCCAGGGGAATTCACCCCTCCACTTT. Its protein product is CASSFQGNSPLHF.

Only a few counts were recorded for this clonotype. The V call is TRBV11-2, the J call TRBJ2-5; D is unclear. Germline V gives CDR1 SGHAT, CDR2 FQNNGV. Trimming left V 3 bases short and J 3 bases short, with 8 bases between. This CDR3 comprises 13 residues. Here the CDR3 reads CASSFTTKETQYF. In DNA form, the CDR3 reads TGTGCCAGCAGCTTTACTACGAAAGAGACCCAGTACTTC.

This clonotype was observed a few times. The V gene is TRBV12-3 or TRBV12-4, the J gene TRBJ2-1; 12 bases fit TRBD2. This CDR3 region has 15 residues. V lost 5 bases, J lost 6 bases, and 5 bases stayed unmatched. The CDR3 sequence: CASSPSGRAANEQFF. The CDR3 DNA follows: TGTGCCAGCAGTCCTAGCGGGAGGGCCGCCAATGAGCAGTTCTTC.

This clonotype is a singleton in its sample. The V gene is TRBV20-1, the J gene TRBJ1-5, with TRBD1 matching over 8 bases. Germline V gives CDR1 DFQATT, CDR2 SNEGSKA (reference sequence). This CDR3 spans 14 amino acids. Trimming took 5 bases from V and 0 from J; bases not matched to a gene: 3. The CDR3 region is CSAVRGPSNQPQHF. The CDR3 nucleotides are TGCAGTGCTGTCAGGGGGCCTAGCAATCAGCCCCAGCATTTT.

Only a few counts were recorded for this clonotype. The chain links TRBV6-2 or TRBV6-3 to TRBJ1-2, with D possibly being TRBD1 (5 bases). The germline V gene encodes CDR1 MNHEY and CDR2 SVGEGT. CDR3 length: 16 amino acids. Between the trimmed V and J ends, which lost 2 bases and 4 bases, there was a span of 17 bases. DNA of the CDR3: TGTGCCAGCAGTTACAGGCCAGGGAGCCTCCTCTATGGCTACACCTTC. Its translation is CASSYRPGSLLYGYTF.

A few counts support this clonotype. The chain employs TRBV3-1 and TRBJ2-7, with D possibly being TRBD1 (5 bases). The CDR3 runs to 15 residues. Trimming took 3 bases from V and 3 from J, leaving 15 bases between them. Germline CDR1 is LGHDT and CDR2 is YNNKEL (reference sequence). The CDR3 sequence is CASSQGLGDIYEQYF. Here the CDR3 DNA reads TGTGCCAGCAGCCAGGGCTTAGGGGATATCTACGAGCAGTACTTC.

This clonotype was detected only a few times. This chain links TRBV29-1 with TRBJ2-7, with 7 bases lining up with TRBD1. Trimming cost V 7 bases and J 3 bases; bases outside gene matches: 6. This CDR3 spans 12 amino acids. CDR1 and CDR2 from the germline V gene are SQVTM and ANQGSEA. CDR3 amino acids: CSARGQIYEQYF. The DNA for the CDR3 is TGCAGCGCAAGGGGGCAAATCTACGAGCAGTACTTC.

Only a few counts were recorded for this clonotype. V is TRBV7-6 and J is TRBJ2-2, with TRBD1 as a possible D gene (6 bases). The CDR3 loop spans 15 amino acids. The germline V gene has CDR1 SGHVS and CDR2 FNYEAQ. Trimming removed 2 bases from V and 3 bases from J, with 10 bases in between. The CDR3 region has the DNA TGTGCCAGCAGCTTACAGGGGCGCGACACCGGGGAGCTGTTTTTT. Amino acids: CASSLQGRDTGELFF. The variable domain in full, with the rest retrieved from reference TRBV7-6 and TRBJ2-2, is GAGVSQSPRYKVTKRGQDVALRCDPISGHVSLYWYRQALGQGPEFLTYFNYEAQQDKSGLPNDRFSAERPEGSISTLTIQRTEQRDSAMYRCASSLQGRDTGELFFGEGSRLTVL.

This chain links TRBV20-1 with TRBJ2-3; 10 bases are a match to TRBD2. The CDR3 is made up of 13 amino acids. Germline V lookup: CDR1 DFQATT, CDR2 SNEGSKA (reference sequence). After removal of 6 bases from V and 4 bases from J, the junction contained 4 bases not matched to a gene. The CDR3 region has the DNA TGCAGTGCCGCTGGACTAGCGGCAGATACGCAGTATTTT. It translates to CSAAGLAADTQYF.

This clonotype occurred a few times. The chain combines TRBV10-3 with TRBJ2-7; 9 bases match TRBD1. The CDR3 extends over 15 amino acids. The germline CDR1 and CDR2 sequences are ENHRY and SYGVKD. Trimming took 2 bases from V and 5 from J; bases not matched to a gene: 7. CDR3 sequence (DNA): TGTGCCATCAGTGAGCCTGGGACAGGGAGGGACGAGCAGTACTTC. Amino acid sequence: CAISEPGTGRDEQYF.